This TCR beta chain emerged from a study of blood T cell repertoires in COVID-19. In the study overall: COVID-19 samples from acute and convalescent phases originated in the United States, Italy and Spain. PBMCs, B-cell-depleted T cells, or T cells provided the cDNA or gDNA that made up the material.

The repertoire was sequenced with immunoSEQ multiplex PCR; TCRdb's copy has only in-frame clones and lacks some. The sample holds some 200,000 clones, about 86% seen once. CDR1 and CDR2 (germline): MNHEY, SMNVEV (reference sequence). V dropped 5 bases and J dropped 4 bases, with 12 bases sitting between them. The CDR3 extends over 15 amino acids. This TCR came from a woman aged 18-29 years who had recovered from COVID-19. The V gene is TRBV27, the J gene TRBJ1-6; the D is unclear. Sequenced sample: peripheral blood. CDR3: CASSKPDGYNSPLHF. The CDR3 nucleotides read TGTGCCAGCAGTAAGCCCGACGGGTATAATTCACCCCTCCACTTT.